These 31 T cell receptor beta chains originate from one sample sequenced in a study of T cell responses to AZD1222 COVID-19 vaccine. Measured with immunoSEQ multiplex PCR; TCRdb has only the in-frame clones, and not every one. This table holds about 83,000 clones, around 93% found once. The sample in question was peripheral blood, obtained 28 days after the second AZD1222 dose. Receptors were obtained from an adult who received the AZD1222 COVID-19 vaccine.

The rearrangement joins TRBV5-5 to TRBJ1-1; 7 nucleotides align to TRBD1. The CDR3 has 15 amino acids. The J segment lost 1 base and the V segment lost 4 bases, leaving 7 bases of the junction unmatched. Germline V CDR1 and CDR2: SGHKS, YYEKEE (reference sequence). The CDR3 loop reads CASSQTRTGNTEAFF. The CDR3 nucleotides are TGTGCCAGCAGCCAAACCCGGACAGGGAACACTGAAGCTTTCTTT.

For the CDR3, the DNA is TGTGCCAGCAGAGCTACAGATACGCAGTATTTT. Translated, it gives CASRATDTQYF. The chain recombines TRBV28 with TRBJ2-3; D unresolved. The CDR3 covers 11 residues. V lost 6 bases, J lost 3 bases, and 4 bases lay in between. From germline, CDR1 is MDHEN and CDR2 SYDVKM.

The genes are TRBV12-5 and TRBJ1-2; unclear D gene. Trimming cost V 0 bases and J 6 bases, with 8 bases left between them. The germline CDR1 and CDR2 sequences are LGHNT and FRNRAP. This CDR3 region has 13 residues. The CDR3 DNA reads as TGTGCTAGTGGTTTGGTATCCGGGGATGGCTACACCTTC. Translating gives CASGLVSGDGYTF.

The chain combines TRBV15 with TRBJ2-7; TRBD2 matches at 11 bases. Germline-derived CDR1 and CDR2 are LNHNV and YYDKDF (reference sequence). The V gene end was trimmed by 2 bases and the J gene end by 2 bases; junction bases not matched to a gene: 5. This CDR3 spans 16 amino acids. CDR3 DNA sequence: TGTGCCACCAGCAGACCAACTAGCGGGAGACCCTACGAGCAGTACTTC. The encoded protein is CATSRPTSGRPYEQYF.

The rearrangement uses TRBV28 and TRBJ1-3, with D possibly TRBD1 on 6 matching bases. V lost 5 bases and J lost 5, with 16 bases in between. Per germline, CDR1 MDHEN and CDR2 SYDVKM. There are 15 residues in the CDR3. CDR3 in amino acids: CASSPTGRLRNTIYF. The CDR3 DNA reads TGTGCCAGCAGTCCAACAGGGCGTCTTAGAAACACCATATATTTT.

Only one count was recorded for this clone. The gene calls are TRBV5-4 and TRBJ2-5; 11 bases match TRBD2. Per germline, CDR1 SGHNT and CDR2 YYREEE (reference sequence). V shed 2 bases, J shed 1 base, and the junction held 7 bases outside the gene matches. The CDR3 is 17 amino acids. This chain's CDR3 is CASSLAKGTSGQETQYF. The CDR3 DNA reads as TGTGCCAGCAGCTTAGCGAAAGGGACTAGCGGCCAAGAGACCCAGTACTTC. Looking up the rest from reference TRBV5-4 and TRBJ2-5 gives the full variable domain: ETGVTQSPTHLIKTRGQQVTLRCSSQSGHNTVSWYQQALGQGPQFIFQYYREEENGRGNFPPRFSGLQFPNYSSELNVNALELDDSALYLCASSLAKGTSGQETQYFGPGTRLLVL.

The genes are TRBV10-3 and TRBJ1-3; 8 bases are a match to TRBD1. Looked up from germline, CDR1 is ENHRY and CDR2 is SYGVKD. The V and J ends lost 2 bases and 3 bases, in that order; junction bases with no gene match: 0. There are 14 residues in the CDR3. CDR3 DNA: TGTGCCATCAGTGAGGGACAGGGTGGAAACACCATATATTTT. As protein: CAISEGQGGNTIYF.

The chain is built from TRBV12-3 or TRBV12-4 and TRBJ2-2, with 8 bases identical to TRBD1. CDR3 length: 13 residues. V lost 6 bases and J lost 5; bases outside the gene matches: 2. The CDR3 coding sequence is TGTGCCAGCAGACGACAGGGGACCGGGGAGCTGTTTTTT. This translates into CASRRQGTGELFF.

The J gene is TRBJ1-2, the V gene TRBV12-3 or TRBV12-4, with 9 bases aligning to TRBD1. The CDR3 runs 13 residues. The V and J ends lost 6 bases and 8 bases, in that order; junction bases with no gene match: 7. The CDR3 DNA reads as TGTGCCAGCAGCCAGGACAGGGGTGAGGGCTACACCTTC. Translating gives CASSQDRGEGYTF.

The V and J genes are TRBV9 and TRBJ2-7; no firm D call. The CDR3 extends over 11 amino acids. V was clipped by 0 bases and J by 6 bases, with 4 bases between them. Germline V gene sequence: CDR1 SGDLS, CDR2 YYNGEE. The CDR3 region is CASSVGGEQYF. CDR3 nucleotide sequence: TGTGCCAGCAGCGTAGGGGGCGAGCAGTACTTC.

The V and J genes are TRBV11-2 and TRBJ2-7; 8 bases agree with TRBD2. Trimming cost V 6 bases and J 0 bases; bases outside gene matches: 4. In germline, CDR1 is SGHAT, CDR2 FQNNGV. This CDR3 spans 14 amino acids. The CDR3 spells CASRLSGSSYEQYF. The DNA of the CDR3 is TGTGCCAGCAGACTAAGCGGGAGCTCCTACGAGCAGTACTTC.

The chain employs TRBV6-4 and TRBJ2-3; 7 positions agree with TRBD2. CDR3 length: 14 amino acids. V was pared by 3 bases and J by 2 bases, with 2 bases of the junction left unmatched. CDR1 and CDR2 from the germline V gene are MRHNA and SNTAGT. CDR3 sequence: CASSDAGATDTQYF. CDR3 coding DNA: TGTGCCAGCAGTGATGCGGGAGCCACAGATACGCAGTATTTT.

The rearrangement uses TRBV3-1 (or the pseudogene TRBV3-2) and TRBJ1-2, with D maybe TRBD1 (5 bases). The germline CDR1 and CDR2 sequences are LGHDT and YNNKEL (reference sequence). There are 13 residues in the CDR3. Trimming stripped 2 bases from V and 8 bases from J, with 12 bases between. The CDR3 is CASSQQGGGGYTF. In nucleotides, the CDR3 is TGTGCCAGCAGCCAACAGGGTGGAGGAGGCTACACCTTC.

This rearrangement joins TRBV5-4 to TRBJ2-5; D unclear. The germline V gene has CDR1 SGHNT and CDR2 YYREEE (reference sequence). There are 12 residues in the CDR3. V gave up 0 bases and J gave up 4 bases, with 4 bases separating them. CDR3 nucleotide sequence: TGTGCCAGCAGCTTGGGTGTAGAGACCCAGTACTTC. Translating gives CASSLGVETQYF.

The chain carries TRBV5-4 and TRBJ1-2, with D maybe TRBD1 (5 bases). Germline CDR1 SGHNT, CDR2 YYREEE (reference sequence). Trimming cost V 5 bases and J 8 bases, with 19 bases left between them. The CDR3 length is 14 residues. The CDR3 loop is CASRGAGKERGYTF. The CDR3 DNA is TGTGCCAGCAGAGGGGCAGGGAAGGAGAGAGGCTACACCTTC.

In this sample, this clone turned up a few times. The rearrangement joins TRBV4-2 to TRBJ2-1; 10 nucleotides line up with TRBD2. The junction had 6 bases not matched to a gene; V was cut back by 1 base and J by 9 bases. The CDR3 is made up of 15 amino acids. The germline gives CDR1 LGHNA, CDR2 YNFKEQ. For the CDR3, the DNA is TGTGCCAGCAGCCAAGCAGCGGGAGGGCCACCTGAGCAGTTCTTC. This codes for CASSQAAGGPPEQFF.

This chain uses TRBV2 with TRBJ2-4; 8 positions agree with TRBD2. V shed 6 bases, J shed 0 bases, and the junction held 13 bases outside the gene matches. The CDR3 totals 18 residues. Per the germline V gene, CDR1 is SNHLY and CDR2 is FYNNEI. The CDR3 DNA is TGTGCCAGCAGGACAACAGCGGGGGATCTTCTAGCCAAAAACATTCAGTACTTC. It is translated as CASRTTAGDLLAKNIQYF. The full variable domain, with the rest looked up from reference TRBV2 and TRBJ2-4, is EPEVTQTPSHQVTQMGQEVILRCVPISNHLYFYWYRQILGQKVEFLVSFYNNEISEKSEIFDDQFSVERPDGSNFTLKIRSTKLEDSAMYFCASRTTAGDLLAKNIQYFGAGTRLSVL.

V usage is TRBV7-2 and J usage is TRBJ2-1, with unresolved D. The length of the CDR3 is 15 residues. The germline CDR1 and CDR2 sequences are SGHTA and FQGNSA. V lost 4 bases to trimming and J lost 0 bases, with 10 bases between them. CDR3 DNA sequence: TGTGCCAGCAGCTCCCCAGCGCGCTCCTACAATGAGCAGTTCTTC. As protein: CASSSPARSYNEQFF.

This clone was counted once. The chain carries TRBV7-9 and TRBJ2-1, with a tentative D call TRBD2 (6 bases). The germline CDR1 and CDR2 sequences are SEHNR and FQNEAQ (reference sequence). This CDR3 is 14 amino acids long. V was clipped by 3 bases and J by 4 bases, with 10 bases between them. For the CDR3, the DNA is TGTGCCAGCAGCTTTCAGGAGGGTTACAATGAGCAGTTCTTC. Protein product: CASSFQEGYNEQFF.

This rearrangement joins TRBV10-3 to TRBJ1-5, with D unresolved. Germline loops: CDR1 ENHRY, CDR2 SYGVKD. This CDR3 has 18 amino acids. Trimming stripped 0 bases from V and 3 bases from J, with 18 bases between. The DNA of the CDR3 is TGTGCCATCAGTGAGTCGATAAATCCCTTGGGGTCCAATCAGCCCCAGCATTTT. Translating it yields CAISESINPLGSNQPQHF.

This chain uses TRBV6-5 with TRBJ1-2; D gene uncertain. V lost 6 bases and J 8 bases, leaving 13 bases between the germline ends. CDR3 length: 12 amino acids. Germline V lookup: CDR1 MNHEY, CDR2 SVGAGI. As DNA, the CDR3 is TGTGCCAGCAGGACCCAAGGAGGGGGCTACACCTTC. Amino acids: CASRTQGGGYTF.

The chain carries TRBV28 and TRBJ2-5, with TRBD1 as a possible D gene (5 bases). V was trimmed by 2 bases and J by 2 bases, leaving 9 bases between them. CDR3 length: 14 residues. In germline, CDR1 is MDHEN, CDR2 SYDVKM. The CDR3 reads CASSLVDSQETQYF. As DNA, the CDR3 is TGTGCCAGCAGTTTAGTTGACAGTCAAGAGACCCAGTACTTC.

This chain uses TRBV5-1 with TRBJ1-4, with 7 bases fitting TRBD1. With 4 bases clipped from V and 8 bases from J, the junction kept 8 bases outside the gene matches. Germline V CDR1 and CDR2: SGHRS, YFSETQ. CDR3 length equals 14 residues. The CDR3 bases are TGCGCCAGCAGCCAAGGGGGCTTCAAAGAAAAACTGTTTTTT. Translating gives CASSQGGFKEKLFF.

The gene calls are TRBV5-1 and TRBJ2-3, with D unclear. Germline V CDR1 and CDR2: SGHRS, YFSETQ. The CDR3 has 15 residues. Trimming left V 3 bases short and J 0 bases short, with 11 bases between. This CDR3 reads CASSSDGYSTDTQYF. The CDR3 DNA reads as TGCGCCAGCAGCTCTGACGGATATAGCACAGATACGCAGTATTTT.

This clone came up many times. The chain has TRBV27 and TRBJ2-7; possibly TRBD2 for D (5 bases). The V gene's germline CDR1 is MNHEY and CDR2 SMNVEV (reference sequence). V gave up 6 bases and J gave up 2 bases, with 11 bases separating them. The CDR3 is made up of 13 amino acids. The CDR3 nucleotides read TGTGCCAGCAGCCGGGGTCGACCCTACGAGCAGTACTTC. This gives the protein CASSRGRPYEQYF.

The chain carries TRBV28 and TRBJ1-5; 7 positions agree with TRBD1. The ends lost 5 bases at V and 6 bases at J; junction bases unmatched: 4. The CDR3 spans 13 residues. Germline V gives CDR1 MDHEN, CDR2 SYDVKM. The CDR3 is CASSRQGGQPQHF. The CDR3, as DNA: TGTGCCAGCAGTCGACAGGGAGGTCAGCCCCAGCATTTT.

The rearrangement uses TRBV15 and TRBJ2-3; no reliable D call. V was cut by 4 bases and J by 1 base, with 12 bases left in between. CDR1 is LNHNV and CDR2 is YYDKDF in the germline V gene (reference sequence). This CDR3 has 15 residues. CDR3 sequence: CATSKIGRGTDTQYF. The CDR3 region has the DNA TGTGCCACCAGCAAAATAGGCCGGGGCACAGATACGCAGTATTTT.

The chain has TRBV28 and TRBJ1-1; possible D gene TRBD1, 5 bases. Trimming pared 3 bases from V and 1 base from J, leaving 12 bases between. The CDR3 sequence is 15 residues long. The germline gives CDR1 MDHEN, CDR2 SYDVKM. The CDR3 sequence: CASSFVGRGNTEAFF. The CDR3 DNA is TGTGCCAGCAGTTTTGTGGGACGGGGGAACACTGAAGCTTTCTTT.

The rearrangement joins TRBV9 to TRBJ1-2, with no clear D. Trimming removed 3 bases from V and 0 bases from J, with 12 bases in between. The CDR3 spans 15 residues. In germline, CDR1 is SGDLS, CDR2 YYNGEE. The CDR3 coding sequence is TGTGCCAGCAGCGCCCGGGGTCAGTCTAACTATGGCTACACCTTC. This gives the protein CASSARGQSNYGYTF.

This clone was recorded once. The chain employs TRBV3-1 (or the pseudogene TRBV3-2) and TRBJ2-1; D possibly uses TRBD1 or TRBD2 (6 bases each). V gave up 3 bases and J gave up 12 bases, with 18 bases separating them. In germline, CDR1 is LGHDT, CDR2 YNNKEL (reference sequence). This CDR3 contains 14 residues. The CDR3 reads CASSHQGSKAGQFF. In DNA form, the CDR3 reads TGTGCCAGCAGCCACCAGGGGAGTAAAGCGGGGCAGTTCTTC.

This clone was detected only once. CDR3 nucleotide sequence: TGTGCCAGCCGGGCAGGGGGCCATAGTAATGAAAAACTGTTTTTT. Translation gives CASRAGGHSNEKLFF. The genes are TRBV21-1 and TRBJ1-4; TRBD1 is the table's D call and was not checked against the DNA. TRBV21-1 corresponds to a pseudogene. The CDR3 has 15 amino acids.